This T cell receptor (beta chain) was sequenced for a study of blood T cells in healthy people across ages. Alongside a J-beta primer mix, a sample-barcoded 5' primer served in a second PCR lasting roughly 6 to 12 cycles. TCRdb independently ran MiXCR on the 5' RACE reads; one entry per CDR3 protein. Of 1.5 million to 2 million distinct CDR3 sequences listed, 40% to 55% were seen once; the top ten hold roughly 2%. The CDR3 runs to 16 residues. The trim removed 0 bases at V and 6 bases at J, leaving 9 bases unmatched. From germline, CDR1 is SGHRS and CDR2 YFSETQ. The TCR sequence derives from a woman between 40 and 50 years old in good health. V is TRBV5-1 and J is TRBJ2-3, with TRBD2 identical over 8 bases. The specimen sequenced was blood. The CDR3, as DNA: TGCGCCAGCAGCTTGGCCTCGGCGGGGGGCGGGGATACGCAGTATTTT. Protein sequence: CASSLASAGGGDTQYF.